The 6 T cell receptor beta chains below were found in one sample sequenced in a study of neurological immune-mediated disorders. MiXCR, applied by TCRdb to the 5' RACE reads, yields one record per CDR3 protein. The table has fewer than 60,000 distinct CDR3 sequences, approximately 10% seen once. Specimen: PBMCs. Receptors were obtained from a man aged 70-80 years with HTLV-1-associated myelopathy (HAM/TSP).

The rearrangement uses TRBV20-1 and TRBJ2-7, with 8 bases fitting TRBD1. The germline CDR1 and CDR2 sequences are DFQATT and SNEGSKA (reference sequence). The CDR3 length is 15 residues. V lost 6 bases, J lost 1 base, and 11 bases stayed unmatched. CDR3 in amino acids: CSAHNRDRFSYEQYF. The DNA of the CDR3 is TGCAGTGCCCACAACCGGGACAGGTTTTCCTACGAGCAGTACTTC.

This clonotype was counted ten times or more. The chain is built from TRBV12-3 or TRBV12-4 and TRBJ2-1; a weak D match, TRBD2 (6 bases). The CDR3 is made up of 15 amino acids. Deletions cut 3 bases from V and 7 bases from J, with 16 bases between. CDR3 amino acids: CASSFIGRPGNEQFF. In nucleotides, the CDR3 is TGTGCCAGCAGTTTTATAGGGAGGCCGGGTAATGAGCAGTTCTTC.

V gene TRBV5-1 combines with J gene TRBJ1-6; D is ambiguous. Germline V gene lookup returns CDR1 SGHRS and CDR2 YFSETQ. V gave up 0 bases and J gave up 6 bases, with 10 bases separating them. The CDR3 extends over 15 amino acids. As DNA, the CDR3 is TGCGCCAGCAGCTTGGGATCGAGGACTAATTCACCCCTCCACTTT. Translated: CASSLGSRTNSPLHF.

This clonotype showed up many times. The V call is TRBV20-1, the J call TRBJ2-6, with TRBD2 matching over 9 bases. Germline V gene sequence: CDR1 DFQATT, CDR2 SNEGSKA (reference sequence). V trimming: 3 bases; J trimming: 1 base; junction bases outside the gene matches: 7. The CDR3 runs to 17 residues. The CDR3 reads CSASSVAGASGANVLTF. CDR3 DNA: TGCAGTGCTAGTTCTGTAGCGGGAGCATCTGGGGCCAACGTCCTGACTTTC.

This clonotype was recorded many times. This chain joins TRBV13 and TRBJ2-3, with D perhaps TRBD2 (5 bases). The CDR3 contains 14 residues. Trimming stripped 3 bases from V and 1 base from J, with 8 bases between. Germline V lookup: CDR1 PRHDT, CDR2 FYEKMQ (reference sequence). CDR3 region: CASSLRAGTDTQYF. For the CDR3, the DNA is TGTGCCAGCAGCTTGAGAGCGGGCACAGATACGCAGTATTTT.

The chain couples TRBV4-3 to TRBJ2-1; tentative D call: TRBD2 (5 bases). The CDR3 runs 12 residues. V gave up 1 base and J gave up 10 bases, with 8 bases separating them. In germline, CDR1 is LGHNA, CDR2 YSLEER. The CDR3 is CASSQGGHEQFF. As DNA, the CDR3 is TGCGCCAGCAGCCAAGGAGGGCACGAGCAGTTCTTC.